These 22 T cell receptor beta chains share one sample of origin, sequenced in a study of low-dose radiotherapy and immunotherapy resistance in tumors (dated by TCRdb to 2021 to 2024). First-strand cDNA was synthesized with Superscript III and a set of TRAV- and TRBV-specific primers, covering both TCRalpha and TCRbeta chains. TCRs were amplified with Phusion for 20 to 25 PCR cycles using a constant-region primer together with the adapter attached to the V primers. TCRdb's own reprocessing of the public reads used fastp at Q25 and MiXCR and kept productive beta chains. Here each entry gathers all rows of one CDR3 protein and keeps the most common genes and DNA. The sample table records 7,500 to 9,500 distinct CDR3 sequences; 69% of these occur just once. The top ten clones comprise around 6.5% of the sample. The receptors were gathered from a human donor with advanced metastatic prostate, ovarian, gallbladder or colorectal cancer (not recorded which). This table probably holds off-target reads from a library built for another chain.

This chain joins TRBV5-1 and TRBJ2-7; 7 positions match TRBD1. The CDR3 consists of 14 residues. The J segment lost 3 bases and the V segment lost 2 bases, leaving 5 bases of the junction unmatched. Germline V gene sequence: CDR1 SGHRS, CDR2 YFSETQ. The CDR3 coding sequence is TGCGCCAGCAGCTTTAGTGACAGGGTCTACGAGCAGTACTTC. Translation gives CASSFSDRVYEQYF.

This clonotype was picked up one time. The rearrangement joins TRBV5-1 to TRBJ1-2; 8 bases are a match to TRBD1. After removal of 4 bases from V and 8 bases from J, the junction contained 13 bases not matched to a gene. From germline, CDR1 is SGHRS and CDR2 YFSETQ. This CDR3 has 15 amino acids. The CDR3 DNA is TGCGCCAGCAGCCGACCGCAGGGGGCGCAGGACGGCTACACCTTC. This translates into CASSRPQGAQDGYTF.

This sequence joins TRBV19 and TRBJ2-7; 7 nucleotides align to TRBD2. Per the germline V gene, CDR1 is LNHDA and CDR2 is SQIVND (reference sequence). V shed 0 bases and J 2 bases; nucleotides not matched to a gene: 7. The CDR3 has 16 amino acids. CDR3 DNA sequence: TGTGCCAGTAGTATAGACGGCGGGGGAACTCCCTACGAGCAGTACTTC. Encoded protein: CASSIDGGGTPYEQYF.

There are a few counts of this clonotype. This chain connects TRBV5-1 to TRBJ2-1; D is perhaps TRBD2 (6 bases). V was pared by 4 bases and J by 6 bases, with 11 bases between. This CDR3 has 13 amino acids. Germline CDR1 SGHRS, CDR2 YFSETQ. Here the CDR3 reads CASSLTSSNEQFF. The CDR3 coding sequence is TGCGCCAGCAGCCTGACTAGTTCCAATGAGCAGTTCTTC.

The V gene is TRBV6-6, the J gene TRBJ1-2; D ambiguous. The CDR3 has 15 residues. V dropped 5 bases and J dropped 5 bases, with 18 bases sitting between them. Germline V gene data show CDR1 as MNHNY and CDR2 as SVGAGI (reference sequence). The CDR3 bases are TGTGCCAGCAGTGGAACCGCGGAAAGGTTGTATGGCTACACCTTC. It specifies CASSGTAERLYGYTF.

The J gene is TRBJ1-1, the V gene TRBV28; no firm D call. This CDR3 has 11 amino acids. Looked up from germline, CDR1 is MDHEN and CDR2 is SYDVKM. V dropped 7 bases and J dropped 0 bases, with 3 bases sitting between them. CDR3 sequence (DNA): TGTGCCAGCAAGTTGAACACTGAAGCTTTCTTT. Its protein product is CASKLNTEAFF. The variable domain in full, with the rest retrieved from reference TRBV28 and TRBJ1-1, is DVKVTQSSRYLVKRTGEKVFLECVQDMDHENMFWYRQDPGLGLRLIYFSYDVKMKEKGDIPEGYSVSREKKERFSLILESASTNQTSMYLCASKLNTEAFFGQGTRLTVV.

This clonotype has a handful of counts. The chain combines TRBV7-2 with TRBJ1-5, with 7 bases identical to TRBD1. The length of the CDR3 is 18 residues. V lost 1 base to trimming and J lost 3 bases; unmatched junction nucleotides: 12. Germline-derived CDR1 and CDR2 are SGHTA and FQGNSA. The CDR3 sequence is CASSLEHSWDRPNQPQHF. CDR3 sequence (DNA): TGTGCCAGCAGCTTAGAGCATAGCTGGGACAGACCCAATCAGCCCCAGCATTTT.

This clonotype came up a few times. The V and J genes are TRBV18 and TRBJ2-7, with D unresolved. CDR1 and CDR2 (germline): KGHSH, LQKENI. The CDR3 consists of 11 residues. V was trimmed by 1 base and J by 3 bases, leaving 1 base between them. CDR3 DNA sequence: TGTGCCAGCTCACCACGCTACGAGCAGTACTTC. Translating gives CASSPRYEQYF.

V gene TRBV10-3 combines with J gene TRBJ2-3; 14 positions agree with TRBD2. This CDR3 has 15 amino acids. J was trimmed by 5 bases and V by 10 bases; bases with no gene match: 8. CDR1 is ENHRY and CDR2 is SYGVKD in the germline V gene. The CDR3 spells CATRLAGGPGDTQYF. The CDR3, as DNA: TGTGCCACCAGACTAGCGGGAGGGCCAGGAGATACGCAGTATTTT.

The chain links TRBV18 to TRBJ2-3, with D perhaps TRBD2 (5 bases). This CDR3 region has 13 residues. Per the germline V gene, CDR1 is KGHSH and CDR2 is LQKENI. V was trimmed by 5 bases and J by 2 bases, leaving 8 bases between them. CDR3 amino acids: CASSTRDTDTQYF. In nucleotides, the CDR3 is TGTGCCAGCTCAACCCGGGACACAGATACGCAGTATTTT.

The gene calls are TRBV7-9 and TRBJ1-2, with TRBD1 identical over 7 bases. From germline, CDR1 is SEHNR and CDR2 FQNEAQ (reference sequence). This CDR3 is built from 14 residues. V was clipped by 0 bases and J by 8 bases; unmatched bases: 6. The CDR3 region is CASSLADRNEGYTF. The CDR3 DNA reads as TGTGCCAGCAGCTTAGCGGACAGGAATGAAGGCTACACCTTC. The whole variable domain, remainder taken from reference TRBV7-9 and TRBJ1-2, is DTGVSQNPRHKITKRGQNVTFRCDPISEHNRLYWYRQTLGQGPEFLTYFQNEAQLEKSRLLSDRFSAERPKGSFSTLEIQRTEQGDSAMYLCASSLADRNEGYTFGSGTRLTVV.

The CDR3 spells CASSPLKFSRGKNEQFF. CDR3 bases: TGTGCCAGCAGCCCCCTAAAATTTTCGCGGGGTAAAAATGAGCAGTTCTTC. The rearrangement links TRBV11-2 to TRBJ2-1; D perhaps matches TRBD2 (6 bases). CDR3 length: 17 amino acids. Germline V CDR1 and CDR2: SGHAT, FQNNGV. V lost 5 bases and J 7 bases, leaving 24 bases between the germline ends.

The V and J genes are TRBV2 and TRBJ2-5, with D perhaps assigned TRBD1 or TRBD2 (5 bases each). The CDR3 runs to 13 residues. Germline values: CDR1 SNHLY, CDR2 FYNNEI. Between the trimmed V and J ends, which lost 8 bases and 3 bases, there was a span of 13 bases. The DNA for the CDR3 is TGTGCCAGCGGGGGATCAATGGAAGAGACCCAGTACTTC. Translation: CASGGSMEETQYF.

The chain links TRBV6-8 to TRBJ1-2; TRBD1 might be the D (6 bases). Trimming shortened V by 8 bases and J by 8 bases, and 12 bases separated the two germline ends. Germline CDR1 and CDR2: MNHGY and SAAAGT. There are 11 residues in the CDR3. DNA of the CDR3: TGTGCCAGCGGGGGGGCGCGAGGCTACACCTTC. Amino acid sequence: CASGGARGYTF.

On this clonotype: The junction departs from the called germline gene at one end, perhaps through a read error. The genes are TRBV4-1 and TRBJ2-7; 8 nucleotides line up with TRBD1. There are 14 residues in the CDR3. Germline V CDR1 and CDR2: MGHRA, YSYEKL. In nucleotides, the CDR3 is TGTGCCAGCAGCCAAGGAGGGACAGGCTACGAGCAGTACTTC. This translates into CASSQGGTGYEQYF.

The chain carries TRBV5-4 and TRBJ2-1, with 8 bases that match TRBD2. V lost 0 bases, J lost 13 bases, and 9 bases stayed unmatched. Germline loops: CDR1 SGHNT, CDR2 YYREEE (reference sequence). CDR3 length equals 14 residues. CDR3 in DNA: TGTGCCAGCAGCTTGGGTCCTAGCGGGTGGGCCCAGTTCTTC. This gives the protein CASSLGPSGWAQFF.

This chain joins TRBV29-1 and TRBJ1-1, with D maybe TRBD1 (5 bases). The germline V gene encodes CDR1 SQVTM and CDR2 ANQGSEA. Trimming took off 6 bases at V and 1 base at J, with 12 bases between the two ends. This CDR3 region has 13 residues. CDR3 loop: CSVLRQGNTEAFF. The CDR3 DNA follows: TGCAGCGTCCTCAGGCAGGGGAACACTGAAGCTTTCTTT.

Here the CDR3 DNA reads TGTGCCAGTAGGGTTGGGAGTGAAAAACTGTTTTTT. It codes for CASRVGSEKLFF. The rearrangement uses TRBV28 and TRBJ1-4; D call uncertain. Germline CDR1 and CDR2: MDHEN and SYDVKM. CDR3 length equals 12 residues. V gave up 9 bases and J gave up 7 bases, with 12 bases separating them.

This chain links TRBV19 with TRBJ1-5; possible D gene TRBD1, 6 bases. Germline loops: CDR1 LNHDA, CDR2 SQIVND (reference sequence). The CDR3 sequence is 12 residues long. V was cut by 7 bases and J by 6 bases, with 10 bases left in between. CDR3 in amino acids: CASTQGFQPQHF. The CDR3 coding sequence is TGTGCCAGTACGCAGGGGTTTCAGCCCCAGCATTTT. Full variable domain (remainder filled in from reference TRBV19 and TRBJ1-5): DGGITQSPKYLFRKEGQNVTLSCEQNLNHDAMYWYRQDPGQGLRLIYYSQIVNDFQKGDIAEGYSVSREKKESFPLTVTSAQKNPTAFYLCASTQGFQPQHFGDGTRLSIL.

V and J are TRBV7-9 and TRBJ2-7; 12 bases align to TRBD2. The V and J ends lost 5 bases and 0 bases, in that order; junction bases with no gene match: 8. Germline assignment: CDR1 SEHNR and CDR2 FQNEAQ (reference sequence). The CDR3 loop spans 17 amino acids. The chain's CDR3 is CASSPLGLAGSSYEQYF. The DNA for the CDR3 is TGTGCCAGCAGCCCACTCGGACTAGCGGGGAGCTCCTACGAGCAGTACTTC.

The chain couples TRBV7-3 to TRBJ1-1; D is uncertain. V lost 5 bases and J lost 4, with 11 bases in between. The germline CDR1 and CDR2 sequences are SGHTA and FQGTGA. This CDR3 contains 13 residues. The CDR3 nucleotides are TGTGCCAGCAGCCATGTCCCCAGCACTGAAGCTTTCTTT. Protein sequence: CASSHVPSTEAFF.

The V and J genes are TRBV5-1 and TRBJ2-1, with D hard to call. CDR1 is SGHRS and CDR2 is YFSETQ in the germline V gene. V dropped 3 bases and J dropped 4 bases, with 11 bases sitting between them. CDR3 length: 14 amino acids. CDR3 in amino acids: CASSSQELYNEQFF. DNA for the CDR3: TGCGCCAGCAGCTCCCAAGAGTTATACAATGAGCAGTTCTTC.